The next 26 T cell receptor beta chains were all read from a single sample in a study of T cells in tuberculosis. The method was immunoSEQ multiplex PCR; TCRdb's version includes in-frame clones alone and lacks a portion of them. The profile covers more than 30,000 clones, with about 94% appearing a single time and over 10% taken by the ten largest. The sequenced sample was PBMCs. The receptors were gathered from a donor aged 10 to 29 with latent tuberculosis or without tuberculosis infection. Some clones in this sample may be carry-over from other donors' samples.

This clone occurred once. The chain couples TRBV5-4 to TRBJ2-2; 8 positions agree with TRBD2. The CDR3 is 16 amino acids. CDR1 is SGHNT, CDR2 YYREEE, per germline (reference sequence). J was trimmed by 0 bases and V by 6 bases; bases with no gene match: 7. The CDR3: CASTPPGGANTGELFF. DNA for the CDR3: TGTGCCAGCACCCCCCCGGGGGGGGCGAACACCGGGGAGCTGTTTTTT.

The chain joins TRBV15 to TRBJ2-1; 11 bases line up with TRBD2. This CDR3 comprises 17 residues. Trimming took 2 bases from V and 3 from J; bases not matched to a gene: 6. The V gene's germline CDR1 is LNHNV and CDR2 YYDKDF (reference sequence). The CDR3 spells CATSRTILAGGYNEQFF. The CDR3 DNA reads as TGTGCCACCAGCAGAACCATTCTAGCGGGGGGCTACAATGAGCAGTTCTTC.

The CDR3 loop reads CASWTSTDTQYF. DNA of the CDR3: TGTGCCAGCTGGACTAGCACAGATACGCAGTATTTT. The chain joins TRBV6-5 to TRBJ2-3; possibly TRBD2 for D (5 bases). CDR1 MNHEY and CDR2 SVGAGI come from the germline V gene. The V gene lost 8 bases and the J gene lost 0 bases, with 6 bases spanning the gap. The CDR3 has 12 residues.

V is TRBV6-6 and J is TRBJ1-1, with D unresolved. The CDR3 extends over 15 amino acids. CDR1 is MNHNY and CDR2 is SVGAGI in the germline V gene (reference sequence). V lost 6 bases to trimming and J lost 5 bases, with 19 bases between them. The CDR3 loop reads CASRRTKWSGTEAFF. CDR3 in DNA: TGTGCCAGCAGGCGAACAAAGTGGTCGGGGACTGAAGCTTTCTTT.

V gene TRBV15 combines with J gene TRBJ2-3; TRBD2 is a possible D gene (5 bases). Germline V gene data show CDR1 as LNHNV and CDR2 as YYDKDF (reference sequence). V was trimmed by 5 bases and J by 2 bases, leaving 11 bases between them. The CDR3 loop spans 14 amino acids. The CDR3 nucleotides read TGTGCCACCAGCCCCGGGGTAGCCACAGATACGCAGTATTTT. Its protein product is CATSPGVATDTQYF.

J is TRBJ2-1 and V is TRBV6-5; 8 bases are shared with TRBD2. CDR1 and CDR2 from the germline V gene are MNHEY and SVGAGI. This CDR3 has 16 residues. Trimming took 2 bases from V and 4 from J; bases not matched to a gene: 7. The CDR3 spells CASSYDAGGPYNEQFF. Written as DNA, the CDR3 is TGTGCCAGCAGTTACGACGCGGGGGGCCCTTACAATGAGCAGTTCTTC.

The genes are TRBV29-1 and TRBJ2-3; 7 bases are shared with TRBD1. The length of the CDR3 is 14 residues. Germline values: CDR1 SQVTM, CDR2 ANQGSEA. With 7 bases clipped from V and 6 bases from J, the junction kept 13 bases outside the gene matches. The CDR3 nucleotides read TGCAGCGACCGACAGGGCCCGGTTGTTGATACGCAGTATTTT. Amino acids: CSDRQGPVVDTQYF.

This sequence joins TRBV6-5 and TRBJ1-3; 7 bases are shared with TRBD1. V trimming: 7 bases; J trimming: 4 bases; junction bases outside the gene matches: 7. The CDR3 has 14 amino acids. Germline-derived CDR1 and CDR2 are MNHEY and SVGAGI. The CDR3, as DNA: TGTGCCAGCAATACCCCGGGACAGGGAAACACCATATATTTT. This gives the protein CASNTPGQGNTIYF.

The CDR3 is CAISDRVADTQYF. In DNA form, the CDR3 reads TGTGCCATCAGCGACAGGGTGGCAGATACGCAGTATTTT. V and J are TRBV10-3 and TRBJ2-3, with TRBD1 matching over 7 bases. This CDR3 contains 13 residues. Germline loops: CDR1 ENHRY, CDR2 SYGVKD. V gave up 6 bases and J gave up 4 bases; unmatched junction bases: 4.

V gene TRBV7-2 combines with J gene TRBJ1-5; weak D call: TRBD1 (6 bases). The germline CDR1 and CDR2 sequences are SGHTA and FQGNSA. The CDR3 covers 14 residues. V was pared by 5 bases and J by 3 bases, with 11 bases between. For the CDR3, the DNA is TGTGCCAGCAGCCTCCACAGGGACAATCAGCCCCAGCATTTT. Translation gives CASSLHRDNQPQHF.

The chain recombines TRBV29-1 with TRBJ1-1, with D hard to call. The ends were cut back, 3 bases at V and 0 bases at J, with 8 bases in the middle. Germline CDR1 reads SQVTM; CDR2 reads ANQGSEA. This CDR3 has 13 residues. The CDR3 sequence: CSVDSQMNTEAFF. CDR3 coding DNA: TGCAGCGTTGATTCGCAGATGAACACTGAAGCTTTCTTT. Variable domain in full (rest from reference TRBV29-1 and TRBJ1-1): SAVISQKPSRDICQRGTSLTIQCQVDSQVTMMFWYRQQPGQSLTLIATANQGSEATYESGFVIDKFPISRPNLTFSTLTVSNMSPEDSSIYLCSVDSQMNTEAFFGQGTRLTVV.

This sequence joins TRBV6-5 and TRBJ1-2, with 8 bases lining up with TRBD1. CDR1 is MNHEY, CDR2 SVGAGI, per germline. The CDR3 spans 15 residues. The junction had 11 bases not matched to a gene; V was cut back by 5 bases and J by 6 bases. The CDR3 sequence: CASSGQGRINDGYTF. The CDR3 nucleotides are TGTGCCAGCAGTGGACAGGGAAGAATCAACGATGGCTACACCTTC.

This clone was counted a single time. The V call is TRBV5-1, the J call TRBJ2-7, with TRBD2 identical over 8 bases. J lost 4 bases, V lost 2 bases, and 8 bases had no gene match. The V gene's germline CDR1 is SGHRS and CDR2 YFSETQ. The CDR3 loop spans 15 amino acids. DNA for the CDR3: TGCGCCAGCAGCTTCGGGACTAGTACACTTTACGAGCAGTACTTC. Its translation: CASSFGTSTLYEQYF.

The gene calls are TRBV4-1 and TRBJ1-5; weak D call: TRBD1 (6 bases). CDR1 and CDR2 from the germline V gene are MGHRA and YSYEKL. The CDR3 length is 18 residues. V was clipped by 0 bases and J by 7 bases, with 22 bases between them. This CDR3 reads CASSQDPDAGGARQPQHF. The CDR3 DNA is TGCGCCAGCAGCCAAGATCCCGACGCGGGGGGCGCGAGACAGCCCCAGCATTTT.

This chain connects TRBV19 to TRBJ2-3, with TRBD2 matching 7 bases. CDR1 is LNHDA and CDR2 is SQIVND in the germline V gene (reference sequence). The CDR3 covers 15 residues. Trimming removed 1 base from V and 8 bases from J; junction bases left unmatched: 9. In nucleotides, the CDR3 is TGTGCCAGTAGTATAGGTGCGGGGGTCCCAGCTACGCAGTATTTT. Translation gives CASSIGAGVPATQYF.

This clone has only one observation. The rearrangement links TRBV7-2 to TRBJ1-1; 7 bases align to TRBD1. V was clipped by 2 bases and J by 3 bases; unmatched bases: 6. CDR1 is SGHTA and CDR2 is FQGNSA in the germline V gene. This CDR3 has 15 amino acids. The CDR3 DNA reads TGTGCCAGCAGCTTATTTATAGGGGGCCACACTGAAGCTTTCTTT. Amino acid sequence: CASSLFIGGHTEAFF.

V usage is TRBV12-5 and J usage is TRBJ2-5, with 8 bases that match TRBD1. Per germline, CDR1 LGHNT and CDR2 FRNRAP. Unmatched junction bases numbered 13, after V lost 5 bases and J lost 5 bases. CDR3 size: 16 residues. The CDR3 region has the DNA TGTGCTAGTGGTCCGATGCAGGGGGCCTTAGGGGAGACCCAGTACTTC. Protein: CASGPMQGALGETQYF.

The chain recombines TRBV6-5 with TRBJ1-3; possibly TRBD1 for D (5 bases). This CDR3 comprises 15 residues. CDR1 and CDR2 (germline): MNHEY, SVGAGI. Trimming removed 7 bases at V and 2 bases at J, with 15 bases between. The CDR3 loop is CASMGRWSPGNTIYF. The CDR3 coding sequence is TGTGCCAGCATGGGGCGGTGGTCTCCTGGAAACACCATATATTTT.

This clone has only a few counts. The CDR3 region has the DNA TGTGCCAGCTCCCTGACAGGTCATCCTTACTATGGCTACACCTTC. It codes for CASSLTGHPYYGYTF. The chain joins TRBV18 to TRBJ1-2, with D perhaps matching TRBD1 (6 bases). The ends were cut back, 6 bases at V and 3 bases at J, with 17 bases in the middle. Germline-derived CDR1 and CDR2 are KGHSH and LQKENI. This CDR3 has 15 amino acids.

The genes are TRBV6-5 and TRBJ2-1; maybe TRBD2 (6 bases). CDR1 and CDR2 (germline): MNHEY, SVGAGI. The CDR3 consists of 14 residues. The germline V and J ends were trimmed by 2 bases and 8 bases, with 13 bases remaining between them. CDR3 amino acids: CASSYSSGGYEQFF. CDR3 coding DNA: TGTGCCAGCAGTTACAGCAGTGGGGGGTATGAGCAGTTCTTC.

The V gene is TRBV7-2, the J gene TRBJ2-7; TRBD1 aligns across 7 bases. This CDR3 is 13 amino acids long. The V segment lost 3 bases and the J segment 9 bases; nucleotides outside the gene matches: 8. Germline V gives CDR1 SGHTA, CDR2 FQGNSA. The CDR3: CASSFLRDSSQYF. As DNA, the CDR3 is TGTGCCAGCAGCTTTCTGAGGGACAGCTCGCAGTACTTC. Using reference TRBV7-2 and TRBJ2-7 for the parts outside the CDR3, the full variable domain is GAGVSQSPSNKVTEKGKDVELRCDPISGHTALYWYRQSLGQGLEFLIYFQGNSAPDKSGLPSDRFSAERTGGSVSTLTIQRTQQEDSAVYLCASSFLRDSSQYFGPGTRLTVT.

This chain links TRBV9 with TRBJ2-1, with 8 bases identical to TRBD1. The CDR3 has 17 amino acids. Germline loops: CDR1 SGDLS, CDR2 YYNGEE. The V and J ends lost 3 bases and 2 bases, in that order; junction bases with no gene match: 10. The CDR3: CASSAAGTGWTYNEQFF. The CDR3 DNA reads TGTGCCAGCAGCGCAGCTGGGACAGGTTGGACCTACAATGAGCAGTTCTTC.

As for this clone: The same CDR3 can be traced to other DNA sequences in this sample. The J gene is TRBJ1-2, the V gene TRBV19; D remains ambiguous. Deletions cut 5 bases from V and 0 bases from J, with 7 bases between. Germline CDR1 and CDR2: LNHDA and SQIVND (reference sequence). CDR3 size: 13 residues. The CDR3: CASSYTANYGYTF. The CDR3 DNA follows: TGTGCCAGTAGTTATACGGCTAACTATGGCTACACCTTC.

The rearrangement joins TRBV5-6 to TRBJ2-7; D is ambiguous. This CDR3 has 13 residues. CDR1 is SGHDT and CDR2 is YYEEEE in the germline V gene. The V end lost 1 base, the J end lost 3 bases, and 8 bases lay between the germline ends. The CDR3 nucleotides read TGTGCCAGCAGCTTGTTAGACGACTACGAGCAGTACGTC. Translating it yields CASSLLDDYEQYV.

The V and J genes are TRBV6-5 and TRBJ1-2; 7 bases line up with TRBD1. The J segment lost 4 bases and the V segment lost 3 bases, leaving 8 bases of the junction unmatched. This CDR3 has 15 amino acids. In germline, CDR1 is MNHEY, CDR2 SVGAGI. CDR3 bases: TGTGCCAGCAGTTATTCCTTAGGGGGCTTCTATGGCTACACCTTC. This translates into CASSYSLGGFYGYTF.

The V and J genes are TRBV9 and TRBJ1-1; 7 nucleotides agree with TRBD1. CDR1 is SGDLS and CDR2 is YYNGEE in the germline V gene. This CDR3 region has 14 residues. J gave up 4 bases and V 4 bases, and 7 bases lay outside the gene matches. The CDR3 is CASSPYDRATEAFF. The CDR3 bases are TGTGCCAGCAGCCCTTACGACAGGGCCACTGAAGCTTTCTTT.